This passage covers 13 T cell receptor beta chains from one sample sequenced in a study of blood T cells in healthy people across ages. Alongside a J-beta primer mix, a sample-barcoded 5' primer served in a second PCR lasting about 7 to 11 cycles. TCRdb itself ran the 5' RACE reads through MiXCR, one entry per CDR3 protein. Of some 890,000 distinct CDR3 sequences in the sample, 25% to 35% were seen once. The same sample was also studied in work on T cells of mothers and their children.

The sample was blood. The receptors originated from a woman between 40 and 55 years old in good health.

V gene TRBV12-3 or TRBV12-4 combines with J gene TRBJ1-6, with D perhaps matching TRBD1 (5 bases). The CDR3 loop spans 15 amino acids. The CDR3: CAIDPGPGGNSPLHF. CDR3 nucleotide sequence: TGTGCTATCGACCCGGGGCCCGGGGGTAATTCACCCCTCCACTTT.

CDR3 amino acids: CASSLHGQETQYF. CDR3 sequence (DNA): TGTGCCAGCAGTTTACACGGGCAAGAGACCCAGTACTTC. V gene TRBV12-3 or TRBV12-4 combines with J gene TRBJ2-5, with D unresolved. This CDR3 is built from 13 residues. Trimming pared 2 bases from V and 2 bases from J, leaving 6 bases between.

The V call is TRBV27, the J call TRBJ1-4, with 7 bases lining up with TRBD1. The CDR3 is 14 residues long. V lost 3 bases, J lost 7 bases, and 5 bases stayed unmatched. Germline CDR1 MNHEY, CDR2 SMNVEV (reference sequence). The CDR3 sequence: CASSLTGWSEKLFF. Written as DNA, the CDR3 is TGTGCCAGCAGTTTGACAGGGTGGAGTGAAAAACTGTTTTTT.

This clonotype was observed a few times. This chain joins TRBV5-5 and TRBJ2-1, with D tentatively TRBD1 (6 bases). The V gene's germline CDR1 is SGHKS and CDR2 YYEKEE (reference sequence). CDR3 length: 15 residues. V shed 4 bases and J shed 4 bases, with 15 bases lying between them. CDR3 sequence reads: CASSVTTDRYNEQFF. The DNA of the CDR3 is TGTGCCAGCAGCGTCACCACCGACAGGTACAATGAGCAGTTCTTC.

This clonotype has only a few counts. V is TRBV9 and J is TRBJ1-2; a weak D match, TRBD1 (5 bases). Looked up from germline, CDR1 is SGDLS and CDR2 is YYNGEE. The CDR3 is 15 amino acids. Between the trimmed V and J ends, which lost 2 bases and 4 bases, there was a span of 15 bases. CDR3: CASSVGGGNGYGYTF. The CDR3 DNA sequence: TGTGCCAGCAGCGTTGGGGGAGGAAATGGCTATGGCTACACCTTC. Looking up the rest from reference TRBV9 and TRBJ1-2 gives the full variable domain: DSGVTQTPKHLITATGQRVTLRCSPRSGDLSVYWYQQSLDQGLQFLIQYYNGEERAKGNILERFSAQQFPDLHSELNLSSLELGDSALYFCASSVGGGNGYGYTFGSGTRLTVV.

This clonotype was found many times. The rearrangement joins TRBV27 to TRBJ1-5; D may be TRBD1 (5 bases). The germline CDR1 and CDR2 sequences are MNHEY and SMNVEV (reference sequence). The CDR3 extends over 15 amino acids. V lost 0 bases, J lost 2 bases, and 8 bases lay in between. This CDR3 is CASSLSARGNQPQHF. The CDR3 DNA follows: TGTGCCAGCAGTTTATCCGCCAGGGGCAATCAGCCCCAGCATTTT.

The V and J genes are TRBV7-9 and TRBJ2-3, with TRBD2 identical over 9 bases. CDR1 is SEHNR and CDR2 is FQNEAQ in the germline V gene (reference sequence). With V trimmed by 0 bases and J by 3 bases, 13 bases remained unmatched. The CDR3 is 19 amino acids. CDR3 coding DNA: TGTGCCAGCAGCTTAGCGCTGTCTAGCGGGGCCTTGGGTACAGATACGCAGTATTTT. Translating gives CASSLALSSGALGTDTQYF.

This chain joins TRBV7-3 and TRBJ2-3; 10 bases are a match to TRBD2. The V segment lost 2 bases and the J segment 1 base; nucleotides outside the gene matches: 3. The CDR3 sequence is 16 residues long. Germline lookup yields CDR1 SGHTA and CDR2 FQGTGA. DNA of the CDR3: TGTGCCAGCAGCTTAGGCGGGACTAGCGGCACAGATACGCAGTATTTT. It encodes CASSLGGTSGTDTQYF.

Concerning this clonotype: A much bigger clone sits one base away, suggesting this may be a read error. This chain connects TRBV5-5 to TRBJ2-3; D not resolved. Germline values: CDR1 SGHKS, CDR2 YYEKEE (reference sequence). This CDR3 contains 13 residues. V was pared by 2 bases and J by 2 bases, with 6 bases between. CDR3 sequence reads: CASSFRNTDTQYF. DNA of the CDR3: TGTGCCAGCAGCTTCCGTAACACAGATACGCAGTATTTT. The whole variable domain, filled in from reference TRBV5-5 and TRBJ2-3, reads DAGVTQSPTHLIKTRGQQVTLRCSPISGHKSVSWYQQVLGQGPQFIFQYYEKEERGRGNFPDRFSARQFPNYSSELNVNALLLGDSALYLCASSFRNTDTQYFGPGTRLTVL.

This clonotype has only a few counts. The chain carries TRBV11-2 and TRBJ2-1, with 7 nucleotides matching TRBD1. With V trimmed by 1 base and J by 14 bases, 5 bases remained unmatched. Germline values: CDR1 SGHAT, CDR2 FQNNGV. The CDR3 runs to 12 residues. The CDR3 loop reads CASSLGRDSKFF. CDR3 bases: TGTGCCAGCAGCTTAGGCAGGGACAGTAAGTTCTTC. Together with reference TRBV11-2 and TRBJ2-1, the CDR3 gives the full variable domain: EAGVAQSPRYKIIEKRQSVAFWCNPISGHATLYWYQQILGQGPKLLIQFQNNGVVDDSQLPKDRFSAERLKGVDSTLKIQPAKLEDSAVYLCASSLGRDSKFFGPGTRLTVL.

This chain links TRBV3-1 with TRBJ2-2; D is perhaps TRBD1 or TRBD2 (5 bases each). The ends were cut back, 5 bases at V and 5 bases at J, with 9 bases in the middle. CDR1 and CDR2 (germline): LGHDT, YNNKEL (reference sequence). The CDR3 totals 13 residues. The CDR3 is CASSSWGTGELFF. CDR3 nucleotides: TGTGCCAGCAGCTCCTGGGGGACCGGGGAGCTGTTTTTT.

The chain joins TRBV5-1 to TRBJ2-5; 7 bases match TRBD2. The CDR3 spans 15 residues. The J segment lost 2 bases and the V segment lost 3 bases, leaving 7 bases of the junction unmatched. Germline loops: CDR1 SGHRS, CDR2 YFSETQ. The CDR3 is CASSWGGRNQETQYF. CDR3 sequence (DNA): TGCGCCAGCAGCTGGGGGGGTAGGAATCAAGAGACCCAGTACTTC.

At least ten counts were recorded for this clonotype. CDR3 protein: CAGSGQPNQPQHF. The CDR3 DNA sequence: TGTGCCGGATCAGGACAGCCTAATCAGCCCCAGCATTTT. The chain recombines TRBV30 with TRBJ1-5; the D gene is possibly TRBD1 (6 bases). The germline V and J ends were trimmed by 8 bases and 4 bases, with 15 bases remaining between them. Germline CDR1 and CDR2: GTSNPN and SVGIG (reference sequence). CDR3 length: 13 residues.